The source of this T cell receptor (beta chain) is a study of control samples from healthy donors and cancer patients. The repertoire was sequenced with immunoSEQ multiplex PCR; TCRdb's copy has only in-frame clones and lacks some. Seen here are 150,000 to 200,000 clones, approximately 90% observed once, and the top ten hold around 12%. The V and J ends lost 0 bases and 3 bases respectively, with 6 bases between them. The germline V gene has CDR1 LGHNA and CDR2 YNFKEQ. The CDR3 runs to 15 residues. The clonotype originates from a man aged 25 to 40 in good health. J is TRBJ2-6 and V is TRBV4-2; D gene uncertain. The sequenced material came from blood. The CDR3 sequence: CASSQESNGANVLTF. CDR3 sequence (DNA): TGTGCCAGCAGCCAAGAGAGTAATGGGGCCAACGTCCTGACTTTC.